Detailed here is one TCR beta chain. Antigen: not known. Using a J-beta primer mix together with a sample-barcoded 5' primer, a second PCR was run for roughly 6 to 11 cycles. Sequencing of every sample gave 3 million or more CDR3-containing paired-end reads. Each CDR3 protein is one row after TCRdb ran MiXCR on the 5' RACE reads. The sample includes 630,000 or so distinct CDR3 sequences, approximately 30% seen only once; the top ten take 15% to 18%. This record belongs to a study of blood T cells in healthy people across ages. Looked up from germline, CDR1 is LGHNA and CDR2 is YNFKEQ. The CDR3 is made up of 17 amino acids. Trimming removed 0 bases from V and 3 bases from J; junction bases left unmatched: 6. Study-wide results and caveats: Since the PBMCs were unsorted, naive and antigen-experienced cells could not be conclusively compared.

Each donor was a healthy Caucasian individual from Russia, aged about 6 to 100. The material sequenced was blood. This chain uses TRBV4-2 with TRBJ2-1; the match to TRBD2 covers 9 bases. This receptor was taken from an elderly woman in good health. CDR3 loop: CASSQDHRAGGYNEQFF. In DNA, the CDR3 is TGTGCCAGCAGCCAAGATCATCGAGCGGGGGGCTACAATGAGCAGTTCTTC.